This T cell receptor (beta chain) came from a study of human CD8 memory T cell subsets. Healthy donors' buffy coats yielded the PBMC. In each subset, RNA was taken from duplicate vials, each of some 160,000 sorted CD8+ T cells. Details on this clonotype: The target antigen is unknown.

UMI-labeled 5' RACE generated the TCR beta libraries. From its re-call of the 5' RACE reads, TCRdb lists each CDR3 protein once, without DNA. The specimen's table records roughly 10,000 distinct CDR3 sequences. Broader study findings: Estimated Chao1 values suggested that diversity was greater among stem-like memory T cells than among precursor exhausted T cells. Stem-like memory T cell repertoires overlapped minimally with precursor exhausted T cell repertoires.

This CDR3 has 15 amino acids. Germline V lookup: CDR1 SEHNR, CDR2 FQNEAQ (reference sequence). The chain uses TRBV7-9 and TRBJ2-7; TCRdb names TRBD2, which stays unverified in the absence of DNA. This sequence originates from a human donor in good health. Sequenced: CD8+ T cells from PBMCs. This chain's CDR3 is CASSSSTGWGYEQYF.